The present T cell receptor (beta chain) was sequenced within a study of T cell repertoires in aging, cancer and after chemotherapy. Study overall: Paired samples before and after chemotherapy came from glioblastoma patients receiving temozolomide-based therapy.

The template was genomic DNA from peripheral blood, not RNA. Rearranged V-D-J TRB sequences were amplified with a mixed TRB-A/B primer pool. TCRdb re-called the multiplex PCR reads with MiXCR, one entry per CDR3 protein. The table includes 1,600 or so distinct CDR3 sequences, roughly 30% detected once. This clonotype was obtained from a human donor with a solid tumor. The specimen sequenced was blood.

The CDR3 DNA is TGTGCCAGTAGATGGGGGCAGGGGAACCAGCCCCAGCATTTT. The encoded protein is CASRWGQGNQPQHF. This chain uses TRBV19 with TRBJ1-5, with a possible D match to TRBD1 (6 bases). CDR3 length equals 14 residues. From germline, CDR1 is LNHDA and CDR2 SQIVND (reference sequence). V shed 6 bases and J shed 7 bases, with 16 bases lying between them.